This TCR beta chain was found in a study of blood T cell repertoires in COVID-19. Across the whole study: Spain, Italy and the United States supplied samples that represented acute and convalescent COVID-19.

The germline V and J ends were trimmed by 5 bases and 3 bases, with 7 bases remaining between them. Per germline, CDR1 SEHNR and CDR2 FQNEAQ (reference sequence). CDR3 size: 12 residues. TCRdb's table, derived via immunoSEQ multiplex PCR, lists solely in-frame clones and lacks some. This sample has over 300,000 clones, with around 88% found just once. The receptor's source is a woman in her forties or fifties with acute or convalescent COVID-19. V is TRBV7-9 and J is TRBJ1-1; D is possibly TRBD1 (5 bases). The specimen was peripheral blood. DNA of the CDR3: TGTGCCAGCAGCCGCAGGGACACTGAAGCTTTCTTT. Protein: CASSRRDTEAFF.